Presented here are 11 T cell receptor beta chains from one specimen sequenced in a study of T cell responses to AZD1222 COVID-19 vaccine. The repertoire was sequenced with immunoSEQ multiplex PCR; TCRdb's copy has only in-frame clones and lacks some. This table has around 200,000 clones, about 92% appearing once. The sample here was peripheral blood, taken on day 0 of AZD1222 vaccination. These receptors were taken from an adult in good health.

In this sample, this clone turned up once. The CDR3, as DNA: TGTGCCAGCAGTGAATCGGTATCTAGGCGGAACACTGAAGCTTTCTTT. Protein product: CASSESVSRRNTEAFF. The chain carries TRBV2 and TRBJ1-1, with no clear D. Trimming stripped 2 bases from V and 1 base from J, with 14 bases between. This CDR3 has 16 residues. Germline CDR1 is SNHLY and CDR2 is FYNNEI.

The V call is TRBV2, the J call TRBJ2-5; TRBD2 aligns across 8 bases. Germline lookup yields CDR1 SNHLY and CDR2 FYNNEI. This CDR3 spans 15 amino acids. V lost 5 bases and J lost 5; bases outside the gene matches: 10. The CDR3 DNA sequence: TGTGCCAGCAGTCCAAACCTAGCGGGTATGGAGACCCAGTACTTC. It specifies CASSPNLAGMETQYF.

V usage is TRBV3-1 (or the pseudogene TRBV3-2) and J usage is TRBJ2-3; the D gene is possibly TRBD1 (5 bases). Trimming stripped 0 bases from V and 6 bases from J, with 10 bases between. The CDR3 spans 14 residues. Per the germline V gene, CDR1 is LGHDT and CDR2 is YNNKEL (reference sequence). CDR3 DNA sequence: TGTGCCAGCAGCCAAGAGTGGACATCGGATACGCAGTATTTT. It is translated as CASSQEWTSDTQYF.

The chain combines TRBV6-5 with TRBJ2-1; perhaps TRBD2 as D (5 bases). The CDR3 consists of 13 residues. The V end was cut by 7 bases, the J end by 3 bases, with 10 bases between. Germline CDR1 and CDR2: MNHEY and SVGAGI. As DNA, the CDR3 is TGTGCCAGCACCCCTCGGGGCTACAATGAGCAGTTCTTC. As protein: CASTPRGYNEQFF.

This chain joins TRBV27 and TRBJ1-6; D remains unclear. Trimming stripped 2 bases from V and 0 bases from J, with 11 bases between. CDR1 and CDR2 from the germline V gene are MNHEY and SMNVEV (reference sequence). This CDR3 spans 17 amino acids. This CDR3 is CASSLDALSSYNSPLHF. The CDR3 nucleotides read TGTGCCAGCAGTTTAGACGCCTTAAGCTCCTATAATTCACCCCTCCACTTT.

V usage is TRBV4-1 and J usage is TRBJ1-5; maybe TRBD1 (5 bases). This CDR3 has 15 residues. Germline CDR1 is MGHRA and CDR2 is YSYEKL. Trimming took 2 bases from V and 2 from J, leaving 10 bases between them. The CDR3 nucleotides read TGCGCCAGCAGCCAATTCGCGGGGGGCAATCAGCCCCAGCATTTT. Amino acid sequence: CASSQFAGGNQPQHF.

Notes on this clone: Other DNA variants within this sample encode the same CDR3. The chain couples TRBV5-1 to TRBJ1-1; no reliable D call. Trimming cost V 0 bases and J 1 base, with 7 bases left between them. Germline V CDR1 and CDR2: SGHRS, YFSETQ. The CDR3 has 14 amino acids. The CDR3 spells CASSLVTANTEAFF. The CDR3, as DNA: TGCGCCAGCAGCTTGGTTACAGCGAACACTGAAGCTTTCTTT.

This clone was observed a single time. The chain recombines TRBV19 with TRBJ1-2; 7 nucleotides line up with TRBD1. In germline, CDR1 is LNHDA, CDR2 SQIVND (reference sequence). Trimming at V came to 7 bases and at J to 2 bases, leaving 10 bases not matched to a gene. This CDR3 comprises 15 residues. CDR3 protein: CASTSDRHTNYGYTF. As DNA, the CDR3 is TGTGCCAGTACCTCGGACAGGCACACAAACTATGGCTACACCTTC.

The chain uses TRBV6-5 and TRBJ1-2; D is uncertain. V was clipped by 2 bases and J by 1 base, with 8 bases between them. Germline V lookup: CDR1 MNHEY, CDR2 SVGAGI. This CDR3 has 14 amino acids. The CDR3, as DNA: TGTGCCAGCAGTTACCAGGACCGTAACTATGGCTACACCTTC. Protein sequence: CASSYQDRNYGYTF.

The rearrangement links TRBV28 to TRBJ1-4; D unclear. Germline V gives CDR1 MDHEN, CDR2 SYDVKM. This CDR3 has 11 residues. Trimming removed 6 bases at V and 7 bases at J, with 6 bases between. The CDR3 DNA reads TGTGCCAGCAGCGATGCTGAAAAACTGTTTTTT. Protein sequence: CASSDAEKLFF.

CDR3: CASRNSGATEQYF. DNA for the CDR3: TGTGCCAGCAGGAATAGCGGGGCCACCGAGCAGTACTTC. V usage is TRBV12-3 or TRBV12-4 and J usage is TRBJ2-7; 8 bases match TRBD2. Trimming at V came to 6 bases and at J to 6 bases, leaving 7 bases not matched to a gene. CDR3 length: 13 residues.